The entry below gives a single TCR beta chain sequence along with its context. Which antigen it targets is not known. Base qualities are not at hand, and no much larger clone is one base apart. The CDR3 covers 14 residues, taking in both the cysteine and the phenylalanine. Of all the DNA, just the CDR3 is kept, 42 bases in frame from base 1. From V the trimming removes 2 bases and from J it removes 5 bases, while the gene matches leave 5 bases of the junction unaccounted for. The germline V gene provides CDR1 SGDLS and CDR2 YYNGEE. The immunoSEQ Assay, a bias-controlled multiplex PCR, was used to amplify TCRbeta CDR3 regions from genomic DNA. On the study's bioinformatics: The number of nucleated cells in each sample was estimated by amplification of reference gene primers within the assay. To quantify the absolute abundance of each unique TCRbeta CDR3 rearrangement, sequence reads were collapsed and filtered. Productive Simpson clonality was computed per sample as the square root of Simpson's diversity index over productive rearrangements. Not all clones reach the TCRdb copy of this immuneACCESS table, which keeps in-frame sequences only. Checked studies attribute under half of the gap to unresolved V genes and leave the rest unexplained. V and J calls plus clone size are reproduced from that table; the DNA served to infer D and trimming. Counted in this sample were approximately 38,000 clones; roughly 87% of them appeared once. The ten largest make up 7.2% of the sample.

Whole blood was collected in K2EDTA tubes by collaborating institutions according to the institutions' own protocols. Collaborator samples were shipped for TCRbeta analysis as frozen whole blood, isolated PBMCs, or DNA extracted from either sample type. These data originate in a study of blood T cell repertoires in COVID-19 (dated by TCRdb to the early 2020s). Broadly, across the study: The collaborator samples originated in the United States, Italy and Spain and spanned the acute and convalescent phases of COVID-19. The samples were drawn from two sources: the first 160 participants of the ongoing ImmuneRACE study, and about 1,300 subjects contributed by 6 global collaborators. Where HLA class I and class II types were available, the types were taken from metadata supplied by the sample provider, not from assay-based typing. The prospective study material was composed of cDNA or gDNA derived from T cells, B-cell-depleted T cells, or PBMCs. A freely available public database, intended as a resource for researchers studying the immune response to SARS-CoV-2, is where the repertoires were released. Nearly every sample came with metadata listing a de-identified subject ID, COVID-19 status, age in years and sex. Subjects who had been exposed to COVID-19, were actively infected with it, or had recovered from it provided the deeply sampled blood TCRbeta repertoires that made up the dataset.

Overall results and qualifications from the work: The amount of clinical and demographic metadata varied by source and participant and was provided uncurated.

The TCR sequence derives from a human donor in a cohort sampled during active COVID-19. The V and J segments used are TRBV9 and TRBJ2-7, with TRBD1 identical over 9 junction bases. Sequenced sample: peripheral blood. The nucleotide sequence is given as TGTGCCAGCAGCGTTTCAGGGACAGGGAACGAGCAGTACTTC. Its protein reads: CASSVSGTGNEQYF.